The entry that follows covers one T cell receptor (beta chain) sequence. Its antigen is unknown. Per-base quality was not reported, and no clone a single base away is much larger than it. Using the deep immunoSEQ assay, multiplex PCR amplified TCR CDR3 regions from genomic DNA. Extracted genomic DNA from each cell subset was distributed evenly across all wells of several immunoSEQ 96-well plates, and each plate was treated as a replicate. For sorted subsets, approximately 200 ng of genomic DNA, equivalent to around 30,000 T cell genomes, went into each replicate PCR. Purified libraries were quantified with a Qubit 3.0 fluorometer, sized on a Bioanalyzer 2100, and re-quantified with the KAPA Library Quantification kit. Every immunoSEQ 96-well plate was sequenced on a separate single-read 150-cycle Illumina NextSeq 550 flow cell. The study's own analysis went as follows. Because only junctional sequences without quality scores were contained in the immunoSEQ output, filtering matching that applied to full-length reads could not be performed. To assign V/J genes and CDR3, sequences were annotated against IMGT germline references using PyIR, a Python wrapper for IgBLAST v1.9. Reads with weak V/J assignments (E-value above 1e-6), missing CDR3, stop codons, out-of-frame junctions, or ambiguous translated residues were removed. V3J clonotypes were defined as sequences sharing the same inferred V gene, J gene, and CDR3 amino acid sequence. The percentage overlap between two repertoires was calculated by dividing the number of shared unique clonotypes by the size of the smaller repertoire. Repertoire richness was assessed with RTK rarefaction, the Chao1 estimator, and Recon v2.1 estimates of unobserved clonotypes. Generation probabilities were computed with OLGA for all TCRbeta clonotypes obtained by the gDNA method from several donors. TCRdb mirrors the immuneACCESS table, restricted to in-frame sequences. Some clones are absent from its copies; in checked studies, under half trace to an unresolved V gene, and the reason for the others is unknown. The V and J calls and clone size are taken from that table; D and trimming were inferred from the DNA. For this sample there are approximately 2.1 million clones; more than 85% appear just once. The leading ten clones occupy about 0.37% of the sample.

The entry originates in a study of shared clonotypes between healthy human individuals (dated by TCRdb to 2020 to 2021). Regarding the research as a whole: A couple of women and three men aged 18 to 49 years were included in the cohort. For each donor, three plates each were used for CD4 naive and CD4 memory, two plates were used for CD8 naive, and one plate was used for CD8 memory. To estimate repertoire size and how much clonotypes are shared between individuals, the study performed deep sequencing of blood TCR repertoires from 4 to 6 healthy adults. To increase sequencing depth and limit assay-specific biases, different laboratories used diverse techniques to prepare libraries and sequence TCR repertoires. Leukapheresis yielded between about 0.9 and 8.9 billion PBMCs per donor.

The investigation overall reported the following: Only blood was sampled, and tissue TCR repertoires likely differ from those in blood. Incomplete sequencing was indicated by rarefaction of sorted-subset datasets, despite the large sequencing depth. Clonotypes shared by all four sorted-subset donors showed higher generation probabilities than non-shared clonotypes. Across four donors, around 5% of naive CD4, roughly 3.4% of naive CD8, around 2.5% of memory CD4, and about 0.4% of memory CD8 clonotypes were shared. Pairwise subsampling indicated that sequencing depth was expected to affect the degree of clonotype sharing among donors. Naive subsets generally had larger estimated clonotype richness than memory subsets. Because the study included a small number of donors, the genetic and exposure-history diversity represented was limited.

The donors were healthy, HIV-negative adults who had no recently reported acute infections or vaccinations. Only Caucasian adults living in Nashville, Tennessee, USA were represented among the donors. CD4+ T cells were enriched through magnetic negative selection, after which naive cells were positively selected on CD45RA and the remaining negative fraction served as the memory subset. Blood was collected by leukapheresis, and PBMCs were isolated by Ficoll-Histopaque density gradient centrifugation and then cryopreserved in liquid nitrogen vapor phase. Purity and quantity of every magnetically sorted T cell population were checked by analytical flow cytometry. From each sorted fraction, genomic DNA was isolated and quantified by UV absorbance on a Nanodrop 2000c. The CDR3 runs 15 amino acids, cysteine and phenylalanine included. The retained sequence is limited to the CDR3, 45 bases, with the frame set at the first base. CDR1 and CDR2 (MNHEY, SVGAGI) derive from the germline V gene. V gives up 0 bases and J gives up 1 base, and the segment between their germline ends measures 9 bases.

The sample was naive CD4+ T cells from PBMCs. This specimen's cell subset or site label, per the study, means: CD45RA+ positively selected. Recombination joined TRBV6-5 with TRBJ1-2; 5 matching bases give a weak D call of TRBD1. The sequence came from a man aged 18 to 29 in good health. Some clones in this sample may be carry-over from other donors' samples. The sequence in DNA is TGTGCCAGCAGTTACTCCGGGGCGGTTAACTATGGCTACACCTTC. Its protein is CASSYSGAVNYGYTF.